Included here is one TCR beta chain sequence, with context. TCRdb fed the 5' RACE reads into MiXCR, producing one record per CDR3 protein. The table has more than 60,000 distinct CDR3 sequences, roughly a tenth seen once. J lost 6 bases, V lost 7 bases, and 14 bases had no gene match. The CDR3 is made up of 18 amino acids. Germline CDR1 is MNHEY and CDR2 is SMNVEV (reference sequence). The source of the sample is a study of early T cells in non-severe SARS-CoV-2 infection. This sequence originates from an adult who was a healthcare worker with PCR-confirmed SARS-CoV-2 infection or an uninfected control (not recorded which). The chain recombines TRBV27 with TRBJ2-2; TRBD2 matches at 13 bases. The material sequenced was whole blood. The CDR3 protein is CASTTRLGLAGVSGELFF. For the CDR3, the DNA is TGTGCCAGCACTACCAGACTTGGACTAGCGGGGGTATCCGGGGAGCTGTTTTTT.